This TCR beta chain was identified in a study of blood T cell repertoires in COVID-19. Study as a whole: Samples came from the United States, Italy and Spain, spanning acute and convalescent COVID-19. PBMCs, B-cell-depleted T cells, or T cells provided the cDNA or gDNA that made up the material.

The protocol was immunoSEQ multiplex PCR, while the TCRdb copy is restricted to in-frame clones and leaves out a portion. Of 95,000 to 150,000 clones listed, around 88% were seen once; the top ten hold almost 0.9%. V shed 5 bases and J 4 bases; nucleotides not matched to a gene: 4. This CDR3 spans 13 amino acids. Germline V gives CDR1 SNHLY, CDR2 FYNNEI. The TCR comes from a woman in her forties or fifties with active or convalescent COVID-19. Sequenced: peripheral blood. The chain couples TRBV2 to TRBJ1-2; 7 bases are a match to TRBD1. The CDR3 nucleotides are TGTGCCAGCAGTCAGACAGGGACCTATGGCTACACCTTC. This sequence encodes CASSQTGTYGYTF.